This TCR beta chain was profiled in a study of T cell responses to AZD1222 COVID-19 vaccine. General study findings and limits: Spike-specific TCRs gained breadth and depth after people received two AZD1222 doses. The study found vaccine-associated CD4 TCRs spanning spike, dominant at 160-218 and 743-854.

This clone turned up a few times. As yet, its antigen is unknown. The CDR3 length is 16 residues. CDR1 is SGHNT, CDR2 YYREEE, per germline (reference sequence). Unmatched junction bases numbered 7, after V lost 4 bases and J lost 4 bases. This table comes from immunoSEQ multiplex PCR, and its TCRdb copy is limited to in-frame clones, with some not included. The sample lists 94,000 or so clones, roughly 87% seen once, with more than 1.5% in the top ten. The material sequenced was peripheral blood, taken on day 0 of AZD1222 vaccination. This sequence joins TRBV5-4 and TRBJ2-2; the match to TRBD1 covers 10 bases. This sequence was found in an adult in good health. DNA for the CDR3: TGTGCCAGCAGCCCTTCCCGGACAGGGGGCACCGGGGAGCTGTTTTTT. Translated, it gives CASSPSRTGGTGELFF.